The 12 T cell receptor beta chains in this list originate from one sample, sequenced in a study of T cells after yellow fever vaccination. TCRdb recomputed calls from the 5' RACE reads with MiXCR, one row per CDR3 protein. The repertoire holds 250,000 or so distinct CDR3 sequences, 6.5% to 8.5% seen once, with over 0.65% in the top ten. Sample: CD4+ T cells sorted from PBMCs, taken 15 days after the yellow fever booster vaccination. The receptors were gathered from a man aged 30 to 39 who received the YFV17D yellow fever vaccine.

This clonotype appeared a few times. J is TRBJ2-7 and V is TRBV5-1, with D perhaps assigned TRBD1 or TRBD2 (5 bases each). Germline loops: CDR1 SGHRS, CDR2 YFSETQ. The CDR3 contains 15 residues. Trimming took off 4 bases at V and 0 bases at J, with 14 bases between the two ends. CDR3 DNA: TGCGCCAGCAGCAGCGCCGGGACGGTCTCCTACGAGCAGTACTTC. Its protein product is CASSSAGTVSYEQYF. Using reference TRBV5-1 and TRBJ2-7 for the parts outside the CDR3, the full variable domain is KAGVTQTPRYLIKTRGQQVTLSCSPISGHRSVSWYQQTPGQGLQFLFEYFSETQRNKGNFPGRFSGRQFSNSRSEMNVSTLELGDSALYLCASSSAGTVSYEQYFGPGTRLTVT.

This clonotype was picked up a small number of times. This sequence joins TRBV20-1 and TRBJ1-6, with 7 bases fitting TRBD1. Germline V gene lookup returns CDR1 DFQATT and CDR2 SNEGSKA (reference sequence). CDR3 length: 12 residues. V trimming: 7 bases; J trimming: 6 bases; junction bases outside the gene matches: 3. The CDR3 region has the DNA TGCAGTGTGGACAGGACTAATTCACCCCTCCACTTT. Amino acids: CSVDRTNSPLHF.

This clonotype was recorded a few times. This chain connects TRBV20-1 to TRBJ1-2; D not resolved. Germline V lookup: CDR1 DFQATT, CDR2 SNEGSKA (reference sequence). Trimming removed 5 bases at V and 0 bases at J, with 7 bases between. The CDR3 spans 12 residues. The chain's CDR3 is CSASTANYGYTF. The CDR3 DNA sequence: TGCAGTGCTTCCACAGCTAACTATGGCTACACCTTC.

The sample holds a few counts of this clonotype. The V call is TRBV4-3, the J call TRBJ2-3; 7 bases line up with TRBD2. Germline lookup yields CDR1 LGHNA and CDR2 YSLEER. J was trimmed by 0 bases and V by 0 bases; bases with no gene match: 6. CDR3 length: 17 amino acids. The CDR3 region is CASSQEALAPSTDTQYF. The CDR3 DNA is TGCGCCAGCAGCCAAGAAGCACTAGCGCCGAGCACAGATACGCAGTATTTT.

This clonotype came up many times. The rearrangement joins TRBV24-1 to TRBJ2-1; 9 nucleotides match TRBD2. Germline V lookup: CDR1 KGHDR, CDR2 SFDVKD. The V and J ends lost 2 bases and 4 bases, in that order; junction bases with no gene match: 11. The CDR3 covers 18 residues. Here the CDR3 DNA reads TGTGCCACCAGTGATTCCGCTAGCGGGGATTTTGGGTACAATGAGCAGTTCTTC. Translation gives CATSDSASGDFGYNEQFF.

This clonotype has more than one count but fewer than ten. The gene calls are TRBV27 and TRBJ1-5, with D hard to call. Trimming pared 6 bases from V and 9 bases from J, leaving 18 bases between. CDR3 length equals 14 residues. CDR1 and CDR2 (germline): MNHEY, SMNVEV (reference sequence). CDR3 coding DNA: TGTGCCAGCAGGGGCTCCTTATTCCCAGGGCCCCAGCATTTT. It codes for CASRGSLFPGPQHF.

This clonotype was counted ten times or more. The chain employs TRBV12-3 or TRBV12-4 and TRBJ2-1, with D possibly TRBD2 on 5 matching bases. V gave up 1 base and J gave up 9 bases, with 13 bases separating them. This CDR3 region has 14 residues. The CDR3 loop reads CASSLVWLAVEQFF. The CDR3 DNA reads TGTGCCAGCAGTTTAGTATGGCTAGCAGTTGAGCAGTTCTTC.

The V call is TRBV7-9, the J call TRBJ2-7, with 7 positions matching TRBD1. The ends lost 2 bases at V and 2 bases at J; junction bases unmatched: 6. The CDR3 loop spans 15 amino acids. CDR1 is SEHNR and CDR2 is FQNEAQ in the germline V gene (reference sequence). The CDR3 DNA reads TGTGCCAGCAGCTTACTGAAAGGGACAGCCTACGAGCAGTACTTC. Protein product: CASSLLKGTAYEQYF.

The V and J genes are TRBV13 and TRBJ2-1; TRBD1 or TRBD2 may be the D gene (5 bases each). V lost 3 bases and J lost 6, with 18 bases in between. This CDR3 is 16 amino acids long. CDR1 and CDR2 (germline): PRHDT, FYEKMQ (reference sequence). CDR3 sequence: CASSFPLGARGNEQFF. CDR3 nucleotide sequence: TGTGCCAGCAGCTTCCCCTTAGGGGCCCGGGGCAATGAGCAGTTCTTC.

The chain recombines TRBV20-1 with TRBJ1-2, with D possibly matching TRBD1 (5 bases). Trimming stripped 0 bases from V and 8 bases from J, with 13 bases between. The germline CDR1 and CDR2 sequences are DFQATT and SNEGSKA (reference sequence). The CDR3 has 13 amino acids. The CDR3 DNA sequence: TGCAGTGCTAGAGATGGGACGGTTCGGGGCTACACCTTC. It specifies CSARDGTVRGYTF.

This clonotype showed up many times. V and J are TRBV7-2 and TRBJ2-7, with TRBD2 matching 9 bases. The CDR3 is 16 residues long. Per germline, CDR1 SGHTA and CDR2 FQGNSA. V dropped 5 bases and J dropped 4; count of bases not matched to a gene: 12. CDR3 coding DNA: TGTGCCAGCAGCCGCTCGGGACTAGCCTCGAGTTACGAGCAGTACTTC. It translates to CASSRSGLASSYEQYF. Together with reference TRBV7-2 and TRBJ2-7, the CDR3 gives the full variable domain: GAGVSQSPSNKVTEKGKDVELRCDPISGHTALYWYRQSLGQGLEFLIYFQGNSAPDKSGLPSDRFSAERTGGSVSTLTIQRTQQEDSAVYLCASSRSGLASSYEQYFGPGTRLTVT.

For this clonotype: Mismatch with germline at one junction end may stem from a read error. The chain recombines TRBV7-2 with TRBJ2-7; D is ambiguous. Looked up from germline, CDR1 is SGHTA and CDR2 is FQGNSA. CDR3 size: 11 residues. The DNA of the CDR3 is TGTGACAGCAGCCTCCTGGTTGAGCAGTACTTC. It specifies CDSSLLVEQYF.